This entry lists 27 T cell receptor beta chains sequenced from one sample in a study of blood T cell repertoires in COVID-19. The method was immunoSEQ multiplex PCR; TCRdb's version includes in-frame clones alone and lacks a portion of them. Here the sample spans approximately 120,000 clones, approximately 83% being singletons. The sequencing sample was made of peripheral blood. Every receptor here comes from a man aged 80 or over with active or convalescent COVID-19.

To note about this clone: The junction departs from the called germline gene at one end, perhaps through a read error. The chain uses TRBV6-5 and TRBJ2-5; 7 bases are shared with TRBD1. The germline CDR1 and CDR2 sequences are MNHEY and SVGAGI. The CDR3 totals 15 residues. CDR3 coding DNA: TGTGCCAGCAGTTACTTTGGGACAGCCCAAGGGACCCAGTACTTC. Amino acids: CASSYFGTAQGTQYF.

The chain combines TRBV2 with TRBJ2-1, with D possibly matching TRBD2 (5 bases). This CDR3 contains 15 residues. Germline V CDR1 and CDR2: SNHLY, FYNNEI. The V and J ends lost 6 bases and 8 bases respectively, with 20 bases between them. CDR3 region: CASSARTTGVYEQFF. DNA of the CDR3: TGTGCCAGCAGCGCCCGGACGACCGGGGTGTATGAGCAGTTCTTC.

This chain connects TRBV7-9 to TRBJ2-6; D remains unclear. Germline-derived CDR1 and CDR2 are SEHNR and FQNEAQ (reference sequence). The CDR3 is 16 amino acids. The germline V and J ends were trimmed by 5 bases and 1 base, with 12 bases remaining between them. The CDR3 here is CASSPSLVSGANVLTF. The CDR3 DNA sequence: TGTGCCAGCAGCCCGTCTTTAGTGTCTGGGGCCAACGTCCTGACTTTC.

The chain links TRBV11-3 to TRBJ2-3, with 7 bases that match TRBD2. CDR3 length equals 14 residues. CDR1 and CDR2 (germline): SGHNT, YENEEA. Trimming at V came to 4 bases and at J to 2 bases, leaving 3 bases not matched to a gene. CDR3: CASSSGLHTDTQYF. CDR3 bases: TGTGCCAGCAGCTCGGGACTACACACAGATACGCAGTATTTT.

The CDR3 loop is CASSSLAGGAGRNEQFF. CDR3 DNA: TGTGCCAGCAGCTCACTAGCGGGAGGAGCGGGTCGCAATGAGCAGTTCTTC. The genes are TRBV11-2 and TRBJ2-1, with 12 nucleotides matching TRBD2. CDR1 and CDR2 from the germline V gene are SGHAT and FQNNGV. The CDR3 has 17 amino acids. Trimming cost V 4 bases and J 6 bases; bases outside gene matches: 10.

The chain is built from TRBV19 and TRBJ2-1; 14 bases align to TRBD2. V trimming: 8 bases; J trimming: 12 bases; junction bases outside the gene matches: 12. Germline CDR1 is LNHDA and CDR2 is SQIVND (reference sequence). The CDR3 totals 15 residues. Here the CDR3 DNA reads TGTGCCAGTTCCTTAAGACTAGCGGGGGGGCTCGGGCAGTTCTTC. Amino acids: CASSLRLAGGLGQFF.

In this sample, this clone turned up a few times. The rearrangement uses TRBV5-1 and TRBJ2-3, with TRBD2 as a possible D gene (6 bases). The CDR3 spans 15 residues. Germline values: CDR1 SGHRS, CDR2 YFSETQ. V lost 6 bases and J 2 bases, leaving 16 bases between the germline ends. The DNA of the CDR3 is TGCGCCAGCACCCGCGCGGGACCCTACACAGATACGCAGTATTTT. Protein: CASTRAGPYTDTQYF.

This chain joins TRBV7-8 and TRBJ2-7, with 12 bases aligning to TRBD1. The CDR3 has 15 amino acids. In germline, CDR1 is SGHVS, CDR2 FQNEAQ. V was clipped by 5 bases and J by 3 bases; unmatched bases: 5. The CDR3 loop is CASSPGQGAGYEQYF. CDR3 DNA sequence: TGTGCCAGCAGCCCGGGACAGGGGGCGGGCTACGAGCAGTACTTC.

The chain couples TRBV18 to TRBJ1-1, with D unresolved. Germline V gene sequence: CDR1 KGHSH, CDR2 LQKENI. Trimming stripped 3 bases from V and 3 bases from J, with 11 bases between. CDR3 length: 14 amino acids. CDR3 bases: TGTGCCAGCTCACCCTCTACAGTAGACACTGAAGCTTTCTTT. Translated: CASSPSTVDTEAFF. Full variable domain (outside the CDR3, taken from reference TRBV18 and TRBJ1-1): NAGVMQNPRHLVRRRGQEARLRCSPMKGHSHVYWYRQLPEEGLKFMVYLQKENIIDESGMPKERFSAEFPKEGPSILRIQQVVRGDSAAYFCASSPSTVDTEAFFGQGTRLTVV.

The chain carries TRBV7-6 and TRBJ1-1; 9 nucleotides line up with TRBD1. Germline V gene data show CDR1 as SGHVS and CDR2 as FNYEAQ. The CDR3 has 15 amino acids. Trimming at V came to 5 bases and at J to 1 base, leaving 5 bases not matched to a gene. CDR3 sequence reads: CASSLWTGENTEAFF. CDR3 DNA sequence: TGTGCCAGCAGCCTATGGACAGGGGAGAACACTGAAGCTTTCTTT.

This clone appeared a single time. The chain uses TRBV7-9 and TRBJ1-1, with 8 bases that match TRBD1. Germline CDR1 is SEHNR and CDR2 is FQNEAQ (reference sequence). The CDR3 covers 13 residues. The junction had 3 bases not matched to a gene; V was cut back by 4 bases and J by 5 bases. The CDR3 DNA sequence: TGTGCCAGCAGCTCACAGGGGGGTACTGAAGCTTTCTTT. This gives the protein CASSSQGGTEAFF.

The gene calls are TRBV3-1 (or the pseudogene TRBV3-2) and TRBJ2-7; D perhaps matches TRBD2 (5 bases). V lost 1 base and J lost 5, with 18 bases in between. Per the germline V gene, CDR1 is LGHDT and CDR2 is YNNKEL (reference sequence). The CDR3 is 16 residues long. CDR3 sequence (DNA): TGTGCCAGCAGCCAAGGGGTTTTAGCGTCGACCGACGAGCAGTACTTC. As protein: CASSQGVLASTDEQYF.

The rearrangement links TRBV3-1 (or the pseudogene TRBV3-2) to TRBJ1-4; 7 nucleotides match TRBD1. Germline values: CDR1 LGHDT, CDR2 YNNKEL (reference sequence). V shed 7 bases and J 5 bases; nucleotides not matched to a gene: 7. This CDR3 is 14 amino acids long. Here the CDR3 reads CASNYRGGNEKLFF. The CDR3 DNA reads as TGTGCCAGCAACTACAGGGGCGGGAATGAAAAACTGTTTTTT.

V and J are TRBV4-3 and TRBJ2-7; possible D gene TRBD2, 5 bases. Trimming took off 0 bases at V and 4 bases at J, with 10 bases between the two ends. The CDR3 is 14 residues long. CDR1 and CDR2 (germline): LGHNA, YSLEER. The CDR3 coding sequence is TGCGCCAGCAGCCAAGATACGGGAACTTACGAGCAGTACTTC. Translating it yields CASSQDTGTYEQYF.

In its sample, this clone was seen a few times. This chain links TRBV5-1 with TRBJ1-2, with 9 nucleotides matching TRBD1. The V gene's germline CDR1 is SGHRS and CDR2 YFSETQ. The V gene end was trimmed by 8 bases and the J gene end by 3 bases; junction bases not matched to a gene: 14. This CDR3 contains 16 residues. CDR3 loop: CASQNPPGQGDYGYTF. The CDR3 DNA reads as TGCGCCAGTCAGAACCCTCCGGGACAGGGTGACTATGGCTACACCTTC.

The chain is built from TRBV19 and TRBJ1-4, with 8 bases identical to TRBD1. The germline CDR1 and CDR2 sequences are LNHDA and SQIVND (reference sequence). This CDR3 is 14 amino acids long. J was trimmed by 8 bases and V by 6 bases; bases with no gene match: 8. CDR3 in amino acids: CASRKDRAREKLFF. The CDR3 DNA follows: TGTGCCAGTAGGAAGGACAGGGCAAGGGAAAAACTGTTTTTT.

The rearrangement uses TRBV5-4 and TRBJ2-1; 8 bases map to TRBD1. V lost 6 bases, J lost 0 bases, and 14 bases stayed unmatched. This CDR3 is 18 amino acids long. The germline V gene encodes CDR1 SGHNT and CDR2 YYREEE (reference sequence). The CDR3 DNA reads TGTGCCAGCACACTCTCCGGGACAGGTGTGAGCTCCTACAATGAGCAGTTCTTC. Its translation is CASTLSGTGVSSYNEQFF. Supplemented by reference TRBV5-4 and TRBJ2-1, the full variable domain reads ETGVTQSPTHLIKTRGQQVTLRCSSQSGHNTVSWYQQALGQGPQFIFQYYREEENGRGNFPPRFSGLQFPNYSSELNVNALELDDSALYLCASTLSGTGVSSYNEQFFGPGTRLTVL.

This rearrangement joins TRBV29-1 to TRBJ2-3; weak D call: TRBD2 (6 bases). Trimming shortened V by 6 bases and J by 1 base, and 17 bases separated the two germline ends. The CDR3 sequence is 15 residues long. The V gene's germline CDR1 is SQVTM and CDR2 ANQGSEA. The CDR3 sequence is CSVERGGTGTDTQYF. The DNA for the CDR3 is TGCAGCGTGGAAAGAGGCGGGACGGGCACAGATACGCAGTATTTT.

This chain connects TRBV11-2 to TRBJ1-3; D gene uncertain. The germline V gene has CDR1 SGHAT and CDR2 FQNNGV. This CDR3 is built from 12 residues. V was pared by 5 bases and J by 8 bases, with 10 bases between. CDR3 region: CASSLTADTIYF. The CDR3 nucleotides read TGTGCCAGCAGCCTCACCGCGGACACCATATATTTT.

The genes are TRBV5-1 and TRBJ2-1, with 11 bases aligning to TRBD2. The CDR3 runs to 16 residues. V lost 3 bases, J lost 6 bases, and 8 bases stayed unmatched. Per germline, CDR1 SGHRS and CDR2 YFSETQ. The CDR3 nucleotides are TGCGCCAGCAGCTCTTTAGCGGGGGGGCCAGGCAATGAGCAGTTCTTC. As protein: CASSSLAGGPGNEQFF.

The rearrangement uses TRBV3-1 (or the pseudogene TRBV3-2) and TRBJ2-3; weak D call: TRBD2 (5 bases). The CDR3 loop spans 11 amino acids. With 4 bases removed from V and 6 bases from J, the gap between germline ends came to 5 bases. CDR1 is LGHDT, CDR2 YNNKEL, per germline (reference sequence). CDR3 nucleotides: TGTGCCAGCAGCCCGGGGGATACGCAGTATTTT. It translates to CASSPGDTQYF.

J is TRBJ1-1 and V is TRBV7-2; 10 nucleotides agree with TRBD1. This CDR3 comprises 14 residues. The V and J ends lost 4 bases and 4 bases, in that order; junction bases with no gene match: 3. Germline CDR1 is SGHTA and CDR2 is FQGNSA. Written as DNA, the CDR3 is TGTGCCAGCAGCTACGGACAGGGGGTCACTGAAGCTTTCTTT. Its protein is CASSYGQGVTEAFF.

The chain links TRBV28 to TRBJ1-2; 8 bases match TRBD1. CDR1 is MDHEN, CDR2 SYDVKM, per germline. With V trimmed by 4 bases and J by 2 bases, 9 bases remained unmatched. There are 16 residues in the CDR3. CDR3 bases: TGTGCCAGCAGTTCTGAGGGATGGACAGGGAACTATGGCTACACCTTC. Its translation is CASSSEGWTGNYGYTF.

The rearrangement joins TRBV24-1 to TRBJ2-1; TRBD2 matches at 12 bases. Losses at the gene ends were 6 bases for V and 5 bases for J; bases not matched to a gene: 4. The CDR3 runs to 15 residues. Germline lookup yields CDR1 KGHDR and CDR2 SFDVKD. CDR3 in amino acids: CATSLAGGMHNEQFF. DNA of the CDR3: TGTGCCACCAGTCTAGCGGGAGGGATGCACAATGAGCAGTTCTTC.

The chain carries TRBV7-9 and TRBJ2-5, with TRBD2 matching over 10 bases. CDR1 and CDR2 (germline): SEHNR, FQNEAQ (reference sequence). J gave up 3 bases and V 5 bases, and 6 bases lay outside the gene matches. This CDR3 has 15 residues. The CDR3 nucleotides are TGTGCCAGCAGCACTACTAGCGGGGCAAAAGAGACCCAGTACTTC. It is translated as CASSTTSGAKETQYF.

This sequence joins TRBV10-3 and TRBJ1-4; D is perhaps TRBD1 (5 bases). Trimming removed 9 bases from V and 2 bases from J, with 31 bases in between. CDR1 is ENHRY, CDR2 SYGVKD, per germline. The CDR3 sequence is 20 residues long. The DNA for the CDR3 is TGTGCCATGATGGGGGGGGTTCCCCCTTGGAGCCTCGGGACTAATGAAAAACTGTTTTTT. It translates to CAMMGGVPPWSLGTNEKLFF.

This sequence joins TRBV5-4 and TRBJ2-5; 11 nucleotides match TRBD1. Germline V gene sequence: CDR1 SGHNT, CDR2 YYREEE (reference sequence). The junction had 8 bases not matched to a gene; V was cut back by 3 bases and J by 4 bases. The CDR3 runs 16 residues. CDR3 sequence (DNA): TGTGCCAGCAGCTCGGGGGGACAGGGGGTAGGAGAGACCCAGTACTTC. Translation gives CASSSGGQGVGETQYF.